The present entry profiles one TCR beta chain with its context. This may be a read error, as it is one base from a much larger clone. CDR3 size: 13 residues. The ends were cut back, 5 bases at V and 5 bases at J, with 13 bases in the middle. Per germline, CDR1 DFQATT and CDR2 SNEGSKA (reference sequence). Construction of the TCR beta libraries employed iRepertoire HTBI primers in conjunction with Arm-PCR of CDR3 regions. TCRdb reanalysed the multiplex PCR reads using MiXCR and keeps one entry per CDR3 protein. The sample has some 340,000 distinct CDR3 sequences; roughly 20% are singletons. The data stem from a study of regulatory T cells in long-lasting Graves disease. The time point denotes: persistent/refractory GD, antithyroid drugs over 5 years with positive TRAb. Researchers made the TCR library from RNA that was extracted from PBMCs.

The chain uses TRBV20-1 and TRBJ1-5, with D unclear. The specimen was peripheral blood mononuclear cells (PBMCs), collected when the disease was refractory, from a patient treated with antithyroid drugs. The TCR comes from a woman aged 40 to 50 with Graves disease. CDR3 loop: CSARVSRDQPQHF. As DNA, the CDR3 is TGCAGTGCTCGGGTCAGTCGAGATCAGCCCCAGCATTTT.